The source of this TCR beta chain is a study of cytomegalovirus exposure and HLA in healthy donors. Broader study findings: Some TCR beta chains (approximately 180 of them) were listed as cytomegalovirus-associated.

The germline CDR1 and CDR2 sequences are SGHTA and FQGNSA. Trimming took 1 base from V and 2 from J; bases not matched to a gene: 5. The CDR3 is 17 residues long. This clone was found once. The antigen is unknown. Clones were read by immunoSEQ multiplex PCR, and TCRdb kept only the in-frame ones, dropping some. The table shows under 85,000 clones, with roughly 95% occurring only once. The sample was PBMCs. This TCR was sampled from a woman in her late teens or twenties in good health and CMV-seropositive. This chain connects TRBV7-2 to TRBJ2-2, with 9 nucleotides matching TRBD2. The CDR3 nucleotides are TGTGCCAGCAGCTTAGGGGCACTAGCGGGTAACACCGGGGAGCTGTTTTTT. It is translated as CASSLGALAGNTGELFF.